This section outlines one TCR beta chain sequence together with its context. The entry originates in a study of blood T cell repertoires in COVID-19. On the study more broadly: There were acute and convalescent COVID-19 samples, and they came from the United States, Italy and Spain.

V shed 5 bases and J 4 bases; nucleotides not matched to a gene: 11. The CDR3 runs 17 residues. The germline V gene encodes CDR1 LGHDT and CDR2 YNNKEL (reference sequence). Clones were sequenced by immunoSEQ multiplex PCR, and TCRdb holds only the in-frame ones, with some missing. The repertoire has fewer than 500,000 clones, around 88% of them found once; the top ten carry 4% to 5.5%. The sequence came from a woman in her twenties or thirties with acute or convalescent COVID-19. The V gene is TRBV3-1 (or the pseudogene TRBV3-2), the J gene TRBJ1-2, with 12 bases that match TRBD1. Sequencing was carried out using peripheral blood. CDR3 residues: CASSSQLGTGGSYGYTF. The CDR3 region has the DNA TGTGCCAGCAGCTCTCAACTAGGGACAGGGGGCTCCTATGGCTACACCTTC.